This T cell receptor beta chain was found in a study of OX40 agonist ivuxolimab in advanced cancers. Overall study: Allowance was made for prior anti-PD-1, anti-PD-L1 or anti-CTLA-4 therapy, and 40% to 45% had some. Partial response was recorded in three patients: one hepatocellular carcinoma and two cutaneous melanoma cases. Study outcomes and limitations: In the 0.1 to 3.0 mg/kg range, CD4+ and CD8+ blood T cells had expanded clonally by week 6.

Clones were sequenced by immunoSEQ multiplex PCR, and TCRdb holds only the in-frame ones, with some missing. Of about 44,000 clones in the sample, over 80% were seen once. A note on this clone: As yet, its antigen is unknown.

The CDR3 length is 14 residues. Germline V lookup: CDR1 SEHNR, CDR2 FQNEAQ (reference sequence). V lost 4 bases and J 6 bases, leaving 14 bases between the germline ends. Anyone with autoimmune disease history or systemic immunosuppression was excluded. This rearrangement joins TRBV7-9 to TRBJ2-3, with D unclear. Sequenced material: CD4+ or CD8+ T cells sorted from blood, taken in a trial of the OX40 agonist ivuxolimab. This receptor was taken from an adult with an advanced solid tumor such as melanoma, head and neck, liver or kidney cancer. The CDR3 DNA sequence: TGTGCCAGCAGCTCTGTCCCGTTATCGGATACGCAGTATTTT. Translation: CASSSVPLSDTQYF.